This T cell receptor (beta chain) was recorded in a study of beta chain features in type 1 diabetes. The sequenced template was cDNA made from the entire isolated RNA. Assay used: immunoSEQ multiplex PCR; TCRdb lists only in-frame clones, some missing. The top ten clones hold less than 0.02% of a sample with hundreds of thousands of clones, over 9.5% of them seen once. After removal of 3 bases from V and 0 bases from J, the junction contained 4 bases not matched to a gene. The germline CDR1 and CDR2 sequences are KGHSH and LQKENI. The CDR3 length is 15 residues. Source material: naive CD4+ T cells from blood. This TCR derives from a man between 18 and 29 years old in good health. V usage is TRBV18 and J usage is TRBJ1-1; 7 nucleotides line up with TRBD1. The CDR3 nucleotides read TGTGCCAGCTCACCTGGACAGGCATTGAACACTGAAGCTTTCTTT. Protein product: CASSPGQALNTEAFF.